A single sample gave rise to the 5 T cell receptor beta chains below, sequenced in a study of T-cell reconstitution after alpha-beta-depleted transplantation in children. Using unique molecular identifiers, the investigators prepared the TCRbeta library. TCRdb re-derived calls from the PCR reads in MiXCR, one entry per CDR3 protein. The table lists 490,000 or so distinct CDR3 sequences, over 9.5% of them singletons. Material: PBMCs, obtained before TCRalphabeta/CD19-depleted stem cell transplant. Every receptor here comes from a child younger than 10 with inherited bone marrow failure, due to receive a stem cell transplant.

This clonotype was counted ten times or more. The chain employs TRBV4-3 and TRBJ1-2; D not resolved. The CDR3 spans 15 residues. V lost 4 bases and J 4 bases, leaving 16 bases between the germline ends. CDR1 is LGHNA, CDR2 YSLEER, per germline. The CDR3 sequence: CASSPRTARGYGYTF. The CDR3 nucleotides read TGCGCCAGCAGCCCCAGGACGGCCCGCGGCTATGGCTACACCTTC.

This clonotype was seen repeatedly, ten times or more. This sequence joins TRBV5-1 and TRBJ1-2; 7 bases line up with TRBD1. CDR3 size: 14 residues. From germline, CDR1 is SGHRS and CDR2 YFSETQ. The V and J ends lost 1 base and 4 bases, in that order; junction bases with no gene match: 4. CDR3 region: CASSLLRDSYGYTF. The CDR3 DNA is TGCGCCAGCAGCTTGCTCCGGGACAGCTATGGCTACACCTTC.

The CDR3 region is CASSPGGWTTGSYEQYF. The CDR3 nucleotides read TGTGCCAGCTCACCCGGGGGCTGGACGACAGGATCTTACGAGCAGTACTTC. The V and J genes are TRBV18 and TRBJ2-7; D could derive from TRBD1 or TRBD2 (6 bases each). Between the trimmed V and J ends, which lost 3 bases and 4 bases, there was a span of 22 bases. The CDR3 is made up of 17 amino acids. Germline CDR1 is KGHSH and CDR2 is LQKENI. Looking up the rest from reference TRBV18 and TRBJ2-7 gives the full variable domain: NAGVMQNPRHLVRRRGQEARLRCSPMKGHSHVYWYRQLPEEGLKFMVYLQKENIIDESGMPKERFSAEFPKEGPSILRIQQVVRGDSAAYFCASSPGGWTTGSYEQYFGPGTRLTVT.

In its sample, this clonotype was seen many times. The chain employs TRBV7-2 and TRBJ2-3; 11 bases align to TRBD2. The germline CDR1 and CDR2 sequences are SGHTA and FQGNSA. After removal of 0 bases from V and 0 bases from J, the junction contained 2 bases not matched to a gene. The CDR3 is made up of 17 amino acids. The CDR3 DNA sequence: TGTGCCAGCAGCTTAGCCGGACTAGCGGGTAGCACAGATACGCAGTATTTT. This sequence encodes CASSLAGLAGSTDTQYF. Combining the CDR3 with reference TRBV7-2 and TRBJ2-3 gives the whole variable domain GAGVSQSPSNKVTEKGKDVELRCDPISGHTALYWYRQSLGQGLEFLIYFQGNSAPDKSGLPSDRFSAERTGGSVSTLTIQRTQQEDSAVYLCASSLAGLAGSTDTQYFGPGTRLTVL.

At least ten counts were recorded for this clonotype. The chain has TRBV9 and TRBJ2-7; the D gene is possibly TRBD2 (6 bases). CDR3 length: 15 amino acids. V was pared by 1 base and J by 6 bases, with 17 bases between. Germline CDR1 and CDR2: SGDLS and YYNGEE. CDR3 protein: CASSVYSGSAGEQYF. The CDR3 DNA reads TGTGCCAGCAGCGTATATAGCGGATCTGCGGGCGAGCAGTACTTC.